This TCR beta chain was found in a study of Graves' ophthalmopathy and Graves' hyperthyroidism. Study-level information: Samples of peripheral blood were obtained at initial diagnosis, prior to treatment of any kind. Study-wide points: Cross-validated, the 13-signature model showed 87.88%/81.08% sensitivity/specificity, and 80%/75% in the test set.

With 4 bases removed from V and 2 bases from J, the gap between germline ends came to 6 bases. The CDR3 runs 12 residues. Looked up from germline, CDR1 is SQVTM and CDR2 is ANQGSEA. RNA transcripts were the template, and TCR beta CDR3 regions were amplified from them. RT-PCR was first run with HTBI primers, then multiplex PCR in a second round. Each CDR3 protein is one row after TCRdb ran MiXCR on the multiplex PCR reads. The sample carries 660,000 or so distinct CDR3 sequences, 35% to 45% recorded once. Presentation of ophthalmopathy in the donors involved moderate-to-severe activity, CAS ≥3, NOSPECS ≥4 and a duration under 3 months. Patients were excluded if they had other autoimmune diseases or uncontrolled infections, and likewise if pregnancy or lactation applied. This clonotype has ten or more counts. Its specificity is not known.

The specimen sequenced was peripheral blood. The receptor's source is an adult man with Graves' ophthalmopathy. The rearrangement joins TRBV29-1 to TRBJ1-5; D gene uncertain. CDR3 nucleotides: TGCAGCGTTGTGGAGGGCAATCAGCCCCAGCATTTT. Protein sequence: CSVVEGNQPQHF.